The present T cell receptor beta chain was sequenced within a study of T cells after posttransplantation cyclophosphamide. CDR1 is MDHEN, CDR2 SYDVKM, per germline. V lost 2 bases to trimming and J lost 5 bases; unmatched junction nucleotides: 3. This CDR3 comprises 14 residues. This table comes from immunoSEQ multiplex PCR, and its TCRdb copy is limited to in-frame clones, with some not included. Altogether some 49,000 clones are present, around 91% being singletons, with the ten largest covering 3% to 3.5%. This TCR was recovered from a woman aged 45-59 years in good health and a related stem cell transplant donor. The sequencing sample was made of PBMCs. This rearrangement joins TRBV28 to TRBJ2-5, with 9 bases aligning to TRBD1. CDR3 in DNA: TGTGCCAGCAGTTTAACAGGGGGCCTGGAGACCCAGTACTTC. This translates into CASSLTGGLETQYF.